Shown below are 31 T cell receptor beta chains from a single sample sequenced in a study of breast tumors, draining lymph nodes, adjacent tissues. TCRdb fed the multiplex PCR reads into MiXCR, producing one record per CDR3 protein. This sample yields about 14,000 distinct CDR3 sequences, of which around 50% are seen a single time; 30% to 35% belongs to the top ten. The specimen was tumor-adjacent breast tissue. These receptor sequences come from a female donor with breast cancer. Some clones in this sample may be carry-over from other donors' samples.

By sample share, this clonotype is medium-sized. The chain joins TRBV20-1 to TRBJ2-3; 7 bases fit TRBD2. The germline gives CDR1 DFQATT, CDR2 SNEGSKA (reference sequence). With 3 bases clipped from V and 6 bases from J, the junction kept 12 bases outside the gene matches. This CDR3 has 15 amino acids. The DNA for the CDR3 is TGCAGTGCTAGTCGAGCGGGGCCCGAGTGGGATACGCAGTATTTT. Translated: CSASRAGPEWDTQYF.

This clonotype was seen many times. The CDR3: CAIGIRGNKGADTQYF. The CDR3 DNA reads TGTGCCATCGGGATAAGGGGAAACAAAGGGGCAGATACGCAGTATTTT. J is TRBJ2-3 and V is TRBV10-3; perhaps TRBD1 as D (5 bases). There are 16 residues in the CDR3. Looked up from germline, CDR1 is ENHRY and CDR2 is SYGVKD. V was trimmed by 8 bases and J by 4 bases, leaving 22 bases between them.

For this clonotype: The junction differs from germline at one of its ends, possibly a read error. The rearrangement uses TRBV12-3 or TRBV12-4 and TRBJ2-1, with a weak D call TRBD2 (5 bases). This CDR3 has 15 residues. This CDR3 is CASSRQRSSYNEQLF. CDR3 DNA: TGTGCCAGCAGCCGCCAGCGGAGCTCCTACAATGAGCAGCTCTTC.

The V gene is TRBV11-2, the J gene TRBJ1-6; 11 nucleotides match TRBD1. J lost 8 bases, V lost 5 bases, and 8 bases had no gene match. This CDR3 has 16 amino acids. Germline assignment: CDR1 SGHAT and CDR2 FQNNGV. The CDR3 nucleotides read TGTGCCAGCAGCAAGGACAGGGGGCATTTTTATTCACCCCTCCACTTT. It specifies CASSKDRGHFYSPLHF. The whole variable domain, remainder taken from reference TRBV11-2 and TRBJ1-6, is EAGVAQSPRYKIIEKRQSVAFWCNPISGHATLYWYQQILGQGPKLLIQFQNNGVVDDSQLPKDRFSAERLKGVDSTLKIQPAKLEDSAVYLCASSKDRGHFYSPLHFGNGTRLTVT.

This clonotype was seen only a few times. One junction end disagrees with the germline gene, perhaps due to a read error. The genes are TRBV19 and TRBJ2-3, with a weak D call TRBD2 (5 bases). The CDR3 extends over 14 amino acids. Germline lookup yields CDR1 LNHDA and CDR2 SQIVND (reference sequence). CDR3 sequence: CASSIRAGTDTQYF. CDR3 in DNA: TGTGCCAGTAGTATAAGGGCGGGCACTGATACGCAGTATTTT.

The chain employs TRBV29-1 and TRBJ2-5; TRBD2 agrees at 11 bases. In germline, CDR1 is SQVTM, CDR2 ANQGSEA. Trimming took 2 bases from V and 5 from J; bases not matched to a gene: 4. The CDR3 is made up of 14 amino acids. For the CDR3, the DNA is TGCAGCGTTGAAATAGCGGGAGGGCCGGAGACCCAGTACTTC. Protein sequence: CSVEIAGGPETQYF.

V usage is TRBV9 and J usage is TRBJ2-3, with 12 nucleotides matching TRBD2. CDR3 length: 17 amino acids. The trim removed 0 bases at V and 2 bases at J, leaving 4 bases unmatched. In germline, CDR1 is SGDLS, CDR2 YYNGEE. Here the CDR3 DNA reads TGTGCCAGCAGCGTAGAGCCTAGCGGGGGGGCCACAGATACGCAGTATTTT. This translates into CASSVEPSGGATDTQYF. Filled out from reference TRBV9 and TRBJ2-3, the complete variable domain reads DSGVTQTPKHLITATGQRVTLRCSPRSGDLSVYWYQQSLDQGLQFLIQYYNGEERAKGNILERFSAQQFPDLHSELNLSSLELGDSALYFCASSVEPSGGATDTQYFGPGTRLTVL.

This clonotype was observed many times. The chain links TRBV4-2 to TRBJ2-3; no definite D call. Trimming shortened V by 0 bases and J by 4 bases, and 17 bases separated the two germline ends. The CDR3 sequence is 17 residues long. Germline V gives CDR1 LGHNA, CDR2 YNFKEQ. CDR3 loop: CASSQDPPGPRADTQYF. The CDR3, as DNA: TGTGCCAGCAGCCAAGACCCACCGGGCCCTCGGGCAGATACGCAGTATTTT.

The chain combines TRBV7-3 with TRBJ2-5, with D possibly TRBD2 on 5 matching bases. The CDR3 spans 14 residues. V lost 4 bases and J lost 5, with 14 bases in between. Germline assignment: CDR1 SGHTA and CDR2 FQGTGA. CDR3 in DNA: TGTGCCAGCAGCTCCGGGGTGGATGCGGAGACCCAGTACTTC. Translating gives CASSSGVDAETQYF. The full variable domain, completed using reference TRBV7-3 and TRBJ2-5, is GAGVSQTPSNKVTEKGKYVELRCDPISGHTALYWYRQSLGQGPEFLIYFQGTGAADDSGLPNDRFFAVRPEGSVSTLKIQRTERGDSAVYLCASSSGVDAETQYFGPGTRLLVL.

The V gene is TRBV20-1, the J gene TRBJ1-6; D possibly corresponds to TRBD1 (5 bases). The V gene lost 3 bases and the J gene lost 4 bases, with 10 bases spanning the gap. Germline V gene sequence: CDR1 DFQATT, CDR2 SNEGSKA (reference sequence). The CDR3 extends over 14 amino acids. CDR3 residues: CSASRGEYNSPLHF. Here the CDR3 DNA reads TGCAGTGCTAGCCGGGGCGAGTATAATTCACCCCTCCACTTT.

The genes are TRBV5-6 and TRBJ2-7; D may be TRBD1 (7 bases). The length of the CDR3 is 15 residues. The germline V gene has CDR1 SGHDT and CDR2 YYEEEE. The germline V and J ends were trimmed by 0 bases and 3 bases, with 13 bases remaining between them. The CDR3 here is CASSLGGTENYEQYF. As DNA, the CDR3 is TGTGCCAGCAGCTTGGGCGGGACAGAAAACTACGAGCAGTACTTC.

By frequency in the sample, this clonotype is medium-sized. The chain employs TRBV6-5 and TRBJ2-7; no definite D call. CDR1 MNHEY and CDR2 SVGAGI come from the germline V gene. V lost 7 bases to trimming and J lost 0 bases, with 16 bases between them. CDR3 length equals 15 residues. CDR3 sequence (DNA): TGTGCCAGCAAACTGAGCCTACAGAGCTCCTACGAGCAGTACTTC. This sequence encodes CASKLSLQSSYEQYF.

This clonotype was recorded many times. Possible read error: a much larger clone is one base away. This chain links TRBV2 with TRBJ2-7, with D maybe TRBD2 (5 bases). The germline V gene encodes CDR1 SNHLY and CDR2 FYNNEI. V was cut by 0 bases and J by 9 bases, with 15 bases left in between. This CDR3 spans 14 amino acids. The DNA for the CDR3 is TGTGCCAGCAGTGAAGCGCTTTCGGGCCTAGCGCAGTACGTC. As protein: CASSEALSGLAQYV.

The chain employs TRBV5-4 and TRBJ2-3, with 15 bases lining up with TRBD2. Germline loops: CDR1 SGHNT, CDR2 YYREEE (reference sequence). Trimming removed 3 bases from V and 0 bases from J; junction bases left unmatched: 8. This CDR3 is built from 19 residues. The CDR3 reads CASSWGGLAGGASTDTQYF. In DNA form, the CDR3 reads TGTGCCAGCAGCTGGGGCGGACTAGCGGGAGGGGCTAGCACAGATACGCAGTATTTT.

The DNA of the CDR3 is TGCGCCAGCAGCTTGGACCCCACTAGCGGCTCCTACAATGAGCAGTTCTTC. Translation gives CASSLDPTSGSYNEQFF. J is TRBJ2-1 and V is TRBV5-1, with TRBD2 matching over 8 bases. J was trimmed by 0 bases and V by 0 bases; bases with no gene match: 5. The V gene's germline CDR1 is SGHRS and CDR2 YFSETQ. The CDR3 length is 17 residues.

By share, this clonotype counts as medium-sized (0.01 to 0.1%). A much larger clone sits a single nucleotide away, making a read error possible. The chain links TRBV12-3 or TRBV12-4 to TRBJ2-7; possibly TRBD1 for D (6 bases). There are 13 residues in the CDR3. Trimming pared 3 bases from V and 3 bases from J, leaving 9 bases between. The CDR3 loop reads CASSFQGNYEQYF. CDR3 DNA: TGTGCCAGCAGTTTCCAGGGGAACTACGAGCAGTACTTC.

Turning to this clonotype: Sequence at one end of the junction differs from germline and may be a read error. V is TRBV7-6 and J is TRBJ2-7, with 7 bases that match TRBD1. The CDR3 spans 16 residues. In germline, CDR1 is SGHVS, CDR2 FNYEAQ. The CDR3 sequence is CASSLRDGTENYEQYF. DNA for the CDR3: TGTGCTAGCAGCTTAAGGGACGGGACAGAAAACTACGAGCAGTACTTC.

This clonotype appeared many times. This sequence may be a read error, since a much larger clone differs from it by one base. The rearrangement joins TRBV20-1 to TRBJ1-5; TRBD1 matches at 7 bases. With V trimmed by 0 bases and J by 6 bases, 8 bases remained unmatched. CDR1 DFQATT and CDR2 SNEGSKA come from the germline V gene (reference sequence). There are 15 residues in the CDR3. Here the CDR3 reads CSARDPTGPTQPQHF. CDR3 sequence (DNA): TGCAGTGCTAGAGATCCGACAGGGCCCACTCAGCCCCAGCATTTT.

The V call is TRBV15, the J call TRBJ2-7; 7 nucleotides match TRBD1. CDR3 length: 17 residues. V lost 3 bases, J lost 0 bases, and 11 bases stayed unmatched. CDR1 and CDR2 from the germline V gene are LNHNV and YYDKDF (reference sequence). The CDR3 nucleotides are TGTGCCACCAGCAGCATTTCCGTGACAGGGTCCTCCTACGAGCAGTACTTC. Encoded protein: CATSSISVTGSSYEQYF.

Judged by abundance, this clonotype is medium-sized. The CDR3 sequence: CASSSQGAHTPNYGYTF. As DNA, the CDR3 is TGTGCCAGCAGCTCTCAGGGGGCACATACACCAAACTATGGCTACACCTTC. The chain carries TRBV5-6 and TRBJ1-2; TRBD1 matches 8 bases. CDR3 length: 17 amino acids. CDR1 and CDR2 from the germline V gene are SGHDT and YYEEEE. V lost 3 bases, J lost 2 bases, and 12 bases stayed unmatched.

The rearrangement links TRBV7-3 to TRBJ1-6, with 8 bases aligning to TRBD1. In germline, CDR1 is SGHTA, CDR2 FQGTGA. V lost 11 bases and J lost 7; bases outside the gene matches: 4. This CDR3 has 12 residues. The CDR3 sequence is CASTGENSPLHF. The DNA for the CDR3 is TGTGCCTCGACAGGGGAGAATTCACCCCTCCACTTT.

In regard to this clonotype: In this CDR3 the conserved last residue, phenylalanine or tryptophan, is missing, so a read error is likely. The limits of the CDR3 on the DNA are not certain, so only TCRdb's listed CDR3 is given. The CDR3 region is CASSPVAGGNTGELRI. The V call is TRBV7-9, the J call TRBJ2-2; the table assigns TRBD2, which was not confirmed against the DNA. Including both end residues, the CDR3 is 16 amino acids long. Germline V gives CDR1 SEHNR, CDR2 FQNEAQ (reference sequence).

This clonotype was detected ten times or more. Possible read error: a much larger clone is one base away. The rearrangement uses TRBV20-1 and TRBJ2-7, with D perhaps matching TRBD1 or TRBD2 (5 bases each). V was cut by 1 base and J by 6 bases, with 16 bases left in between. Germline loops: CDR1 DFQATT, CDR2 SNEGSKA (reference sequence). The CDR3 loop spans 14 amino acids. The chain's CDR3 is CSARAQDGSSEQYF. The DNA of the CDR3 is TGCAGTGCTAGAGCACAGGATGGGAGCTCCGAGCAGTACTTC.

This clonotype counts as medium-sized. The chain joins TRBV6-1 to TRBJ2-7, with 7 positions matching TRBD1. V lost 1 base, J lost 4 bases, and 7 bases stayed unmatched. The germline CDR1 and CDR2 sequences are MNHNS and SASEGT. The CDR3 runs 15 residues. CDR3 region: CASSEVGGLGYEQYF. DNA for the CDR3: TGTGCCAGCAGTGAAGTAGGGGGCTTAGGGTACGAGCAGTACTTC.

The chain combines TRBV20-1 with TRBJ2-3; D may be TRBD2 (7 bases). The germline gives CDR1 DFQATT, CDR2 SNEGSKA (reference sequence). This CDR3 spans 15 amino acids. Trimming took 5 bases from V and 3 from J, leaving 18 bases between them. Written as DNA, the CDR3 is TGCAGTGCTGGAGGGGGGCGGGAGATTACAGATACGCAGTATTTT. It yields the protein CSAGGGREITDTQYF.

This chain joins TRBV12-3 or TRBV12-4 and TRBJ2-3; the match to TRBD2 covers 7 bases. CDR3 length: 14 residues. The ends lost 7 bases at V and 9 bases at J; junction bases unmatched: 13. This CDR3 is CASNNLGGDGTQYF. The DNA for the CDR3 is TGTGCCAGCAATAACCTGGGGGGGGATGGGACGCAGTATTTT.

V is TRBV4-2 and J is TRBJ1-2; 12 bases align to TRBD1. This CDR3 is 15 amino acids long. Germline CDR1 LGHNA, CDR2 YNFKEQ. The J segment lost 8 bases and the V segment lost 3 bases, leaving 7 bases of the junction unmatched. CDR3 amino acids: CASSQEGQGAGGYTF. The CDR3 nucleotides are TGTGCCAGCAGCCAGGAGGGACAGGGGGCAGGGGGCTACACCTTC.

This clonotype occurred once. V gene TRBV29-1 combines with J gene TRBJ1-3; D unclear. Trimming removed 5 bases at V and 4 bases at J, with 6 bases between. Germline V lookup: CDR1 SQVTM, CDR2 ANQGSEA. The CDR3 runs to 11 residues. CDR3 region: CSVTEGNTIYF. In DNA form, the CDR3 reads TGCAGCGTTACGGAAGGAAACACCATATATTTT.

There are many counts of this clonotype. V usage is TRBV5-1 and J usage is TRBJ2-3; 7 nucleotides line up with TRBD1. J gave up 3 bases and V 0 bases, and 7 bases lay outside the gene matches. Germline-derived CDR1 and CDR2 are SGHRS and YFSETQ. This CDR3 has 16 amino acids. CDR3: CASSLATGSWTDTQYF. In DNA, the CDR3 is TGCGCCAGCAGCTTGGCGACAGGGTCATGGACAGATACGCAGTATTTT.

This clonotype was detected many times. V usage is TRBV3-1 and J usage is TRBJ2-1, with 10 bases fitting TRBD2. J was trimmed by 16 bases and V by 1 base; bases with no gene match: 4. Looked up from germline, CDR1 is LGHDT and CDR2 is YNNKEL (reference sequence). This CDR3 is 12 amino acids long. The CDR3 reads CASSQAGTSAFF. CDR3 nucleotides: TGTGCCAGCAGCCAAGCCGGGACTAGCGCTTTCTTC.

Judged by abundance, this clonotype is medium-sized. The rearrangement joins TRBV7-3 to TRBJ2-7; D perhaps matches TRBD1 (5 bases). There are 19 residues in the CDR3. The V end lost 1 base, the J end lost 0 bases, and 22 bases lay between the germline ends. Looked up from germline, CDR1 is SGHTA and CDR2 is FQGTGA. This CDR3 reads CASSLSGSRTGRASYEQYF. CDR3 nucleotides: TGTGCCAGCAGCTTAAGTGGAAGTCGGACGGGCAGGGCCTCCTACGAGCAGTACTTC.